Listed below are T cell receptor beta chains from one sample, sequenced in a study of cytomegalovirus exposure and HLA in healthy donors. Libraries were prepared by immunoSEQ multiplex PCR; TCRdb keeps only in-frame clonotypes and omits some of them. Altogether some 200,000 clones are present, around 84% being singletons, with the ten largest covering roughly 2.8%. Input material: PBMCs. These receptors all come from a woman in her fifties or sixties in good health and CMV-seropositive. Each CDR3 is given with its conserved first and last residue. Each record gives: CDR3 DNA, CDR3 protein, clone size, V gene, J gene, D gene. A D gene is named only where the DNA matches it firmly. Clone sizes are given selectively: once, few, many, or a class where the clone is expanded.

cdr3_nt: TGTGCCATCAGTTACGACAGGGGAGATACGCAGTATTTT
cdr3_aa: CAISYDRGDTQYF
clone_size: .
v_call: TRBV10-3
j_call: TRBJ2-3
d_call: TRBD1

cdr3_nt: TGTGCCAGCAGTCGAGGGATCGACAATGAGCAGTTCTTC
cdr3_aa: CASSRGIDNEQFF
clone_size: .
v_call: TRBV6-5
j_call: TRBJ2-1
d_call: .

cdr3_nt: TGTGCCAGCAGCTCGCATCGGGACTTTAAAGAGACCCAGTACTTC
cdr3_aa: CASSSHRDFKETQYF
clone_size: .
v_call: TRBV7-8
j_call: TRBJ2-5
d_call: .

cdr3_nt: TGTGCCAGCCAGGGCTGGGGGCCCGGTAATGAAAAACTGTTTTTT
cdr3_aa: CASQGWGPGNEKLFF
clone_size: .
v_call: TRBV5-6
j_call: TRBJ1-4
d_call: .

cdr3_nt: TGTGCCAGCACGACAGGGAAGGACACTGAAGCTTTCTTT
cdr3_aa: CASTTGKDTEAFF
clone_size: few
v_call: TRBV5-6
j_call: TRBJ1-1
d_call: TRBD1

cdr3_nt: TGTGCCAGCAGTTTAGGGCAGGGGGCGAGCTCACCCCTCCACTTT
cdr3_aa: CASSLGQGASSPLHF
clone_size: .
v_call: TRBV28
j_call: TRBJ1-6
d_call: TRBD1

cdr3_nt: TGTGCCAGCAAAGCAGGGGATAATTCACCCCTCCACTTT
cdr3_aa: CASKAGDNSPLHF
clone_size: .
v_call: TRBV5-1
j_call: TRBJ1-6
d_call: .

cdr3_nt: TGTGCCAGCAGCGAAATCCCGGGAGCTGAGCAGTTCTTC
cdr3_aa: CASSEIPGAEQFF
clone_size: few
v_call: TRBV7-3
j_call: TRBJ2-1
d_call: .

cdr3_nt: TGTGCCAGCAGCATACTAGCGGGGCGACAAGAGACCCAGTACTTC
cdr3_aa: CASSILAGRQETQYF
clone_size: .
v_call: TRBV7-3
j_call: TRBJ2-5
d_call: TRBD2

cdr3_nt: TGTGCCAGCATCGGGGCCGGGGGAAGCAATCAGCCCCAGCATTTT
cdr3_aa: CASIGAGGSNQPQHF
clone_size: .
v_call: TRBV6-5
j_call: TRBJ1-5
d_call: .

cdr3_nt: TGTGCCAGCAGCGTCAATCCAGGGGGTAACATTCAGTACTTC
cdr3_aa: CASSVNPGGNIQYF
clone_size: .
v_call: TRBV11-2
j_call: TRBJ2-4
d_call: TRBD1

cdr3_nt: TGTGCCAGCAGCTGGGGGGTGAATGGCTACACCTTC
cdr3_aa: CASSWGVNGYTF
clone_size: .
v_call: TRBV5-6
j_call: TRBJ1-2
d_call: .

cdr3_nt: TGTGCCAGCAGCCCCACAGGGATGAACACTGAAGCTTTCTTT
cdr3_aa: CASSPTGMNTEAFF
clone_size: .
v_call: TRBV5-4
j_call: TRBJ1-1
d_call: .

cdr3_nt: TGTGCCAGCAAGGGGGCCGGGGAGCTGTTTTTT
cdr3_aa: CASKGAGELFF
clone_size: .
v_call: TRBV7-2
j_call: TRBJ2-2
d_call: .

cdr3_nt: TGCGCCAGCAGCTCGGGACAGGGCTACAATGAGCAGTTCTTC
cdr3_aa: CASSSGQGYNEQFF
clone_size: .
v_call: TRBV5-1
j_call: TRBJ2-1
d_call: TRBD1

cdr3_nt: TGCGCCAGCAGTTACGCGGGGGCCAGCAATCAGCCCCAGCATTTT
cdr3_aa: CASSYAGASNQPQHF
clone_size: .
v_call: TRBV5-1
j_call: TRBJ1-5
d_call: .

cdr3_nt: TGTGCCAGCAGCTATACGACAGGGGCGGGCGAGCAGTACTTC
cdr3_aa: CASSYTTGAGEQYF
clone_size: .
v_call: TRBV7-9
j_call: TRBJ2-7
d_call: TRBD1

cdr3_nt: TGTGCCAGCAGCTACCCGGGGGATTATGGCTACACCTTC
cdr3_aa: CASSYPGDYGYTF
clone_size: .
v_call: TRBV7-9
j_call: TRBJ1-2
d_call: .

cdr3_nt: TGTGCCAGCGAAAGAGGCGGGGAGCTGTTTTTT
cdr3_aa: CASERGGELFF
clone_size: .
v_call: TRBV6-6
j_call: TRBJ2-2
d_call: .

cdr3_nt: TGTGCCAGCAGTCCACGCCCGGGACAGGGAGGCACTGAAGCTTTCTTT
cdr3_aa: CASSPRPGQGGTEAFF
clone_size: .
v_call: TRBV7-6
j_call: TRBJ1-1
d_call: TRBD1

cdr3_nt: TGTGCCACCAGCAGTACCCGCGGGTCCACGGTCGCAGATACGCAGTATTTT
cdr3_aa: CATSSTRGSTVADTQYF
clone_size: once
v_call: TRBV15
j_call: TRBJ2-3
d_call: .

cdr3_nt: TGTGCCAGCAGTTACTCCCTAGCGGGTAGCCAAGAGACCCAGTACTTC
cdr3_aa: CASSYSLAGSQETQYF
clone_size: once
v_call: TRBV6-5
j_call: TRBJ2-5
d_call: TRBD2

cdr3_nt: TGCGCCAGCATGGACGGAGGGGGGGACAATGAGCAGTTCTTC
cdr3_aa: CASMDGGGDNEQFF
clone_size: .
v_call: TRBV5-1
j_call: TRBJ2-1
d_call: .

cdr3_nt: TGTTCCAGCAGCTATGGCGACAGGGGGAATGAGCAGTTCTTC
cdr3_aa: CSSSYGDRGNEQFF
clone_size: .
v_call: TRBV7-9
j_call: TRBJ2-1
d_call: TRBD1

cdr3_nt: TGCGCCAGCAGCTGGGGGGGGGCAGGAGATACGCAGTATTTT
cdr3_aa: CASSWGGAGDTQYF
clone_size: once
v_call: TRBV4-3
j_call: TRBJ2-3
d_call: .

cdr3_nt: TGTGCCAGCCACGGGGGTACCGGGGAGCTGTTTTTT
cdr3_aa: CASHGGTGELFF
clone_size: .
v_call: TRBV4-1
j_call: TRBJ2-2
d_call: .

cdr3_nt: TGTGCCAGCAGCCGAGGGTGGGGGGGAAGGGAAGAGACCCAGTACTTC
cdr3_aa: CASSRGWGGREETQYF
clone_size: .
v_call: TRBV4-1
j_call: TRBJ2-5
d_call: TRBD2

cdr3_nt: TGTGCCAGCAGCAAAGGAGGGGGACAGGGGAGCCCTTACTACGAGCAGTACTTC
cdr3_aa: CASSKGGGQGSPYYEQYF
clone_size: .
v_call: TRBV21-1
j_call: TRBJ2-7
d_call: .

cdr3_nt: TGTGCCAGCTCACCGGGGACAGGGTCCAACATTCAGTACTTC
cdr3_aa: CASSPGTGSNIQYF
clone_size: .
v_call: TRBV18
j_call: TRBJ2-4
d_call: TRBD1

cdr3_nt: TGCGCCAGCAGCCGACCGGGACAGAGCTCCTACAATGAGCAGTTCTTC
cdr3_aa: CASSRPGQSSYNEQFF
clone_size: .
v_call: TRBV4-3
j_call: TRBJ2-1
d_call: TRBD1

cdr3_nt: TGTGCCAGCAGCCAAACTCGACAGGGTAGCTATGGCTACACCTTC
cdr3_aa: CASSQTRQGSYGYTF
clone_size: few
v_call: TRBV6-1
j_call: TRBJ1-2
d_call: TRBD1

cdr3_nt: TGTGCCAGTAGTGCCCCAGACGGACAGCCCATGAACACTGAAGCTTTCTTT
cdr3_aa: CASSAPDGQPMNTEAFF
clone_size: once
v_call: TRBV19
j_call: TRBJ1-1
d_call: .

cdr3_nt: TGTGCCAGCAGCTTTCGAGTAGCGGGATCACCGAGGGAGCAGTTCTTC
cdr3_aa: CASSFRVAGSPREQFF
clone_size: .
v_call: TRBV7-2
j_call: TRBJ2-1
d_call: TRBD2

cdr3_nt: TGTGCCAGCTCACCCAGGGGGCGCCTAGAAGAGACCCAGTACTTC
cdr3_aa: CASSPRGRLEETQYF
clone_size: .
v_call: TRBV18
j_call: TRBJ2-5
d_call: TRBD1

cdr3_nt: TGTGCCAGCAGTTTATCCAGCAGGGGCGGGGAGCTGTTTTTT
cdr3_aa: CASSLSSRGGELFF
clone_size: .
v_call: TRBV28
j_call: TRBJ2-2
d_call: .

cdr3_nt: TGCGCCAGCAGCTCCCCGTCGGGACAGTCGCTGGGGACCCAGTACTTC
cdr3_aa: CASSSPSGQSLGTQYF
clone_size: .
v_call: TRBV5-1
j_call: TRBJ2-5
d_call: TRBD1

cdr3_nt: TGTGCCAGCGACCCAAGGGGGGGCGCGGTGAACACTGAAGCTTTCTTT
cdr3_aa: CASDPRGGAVNTEAFF
clone_size: .
v_call: TRBV6-6
j_call: TRBJ1-1
d_call: .

cdr3_nt: TGTGCCAGCAGTGACCCGGGACAGGGGAACACTGAAGCTTTCTTT
cdr3_aa: CASSDPGQGNTEAFF
clone_size: .
v_call: TRBV25-1
j_call: TRBJ1-1
d_call: TRBD1

cdr3_nt: TGCGCCAGCAGCTTGCCCCGGACAGGGGCGAGCAATGAGCAGTTCTTC
cdr3_aa: CASSLPRTGASNEQFF
clone_size: .
v_call: TRBV5-1
j_call: TRBJ2-1
d_call: TRBD1

cdr3_nt: TGTGCCAGCAGTGAAGCACAGGGGGCGCGTGGTGGCTACACCTTC
cdr3_aa: CASSEAQGARGGYTF
clone_size: .
v_call: TRBV6-1
j_call: TRBJ1-2
d_call: TRBD1